The 7 T cell receptor beta chains listed next were all sequenced from one sample in a study of T-cell memory formation after mild COVID-19. TCRdb re-called the 5' RACE reads with MiXCR, one entry per CDR3 protein. The sample yields 400,000 to 500,000 distinct CDR3 sequences, roughly 18% seen once. The sequenced sample consisted of PBMCs or a T cell subset sorted from them (not recorded which). The receptors stem from a man aged 18 to 29 who had mild COVID-19 (a few samples of this study predate the infection). Cell type and time point are not known.

CDR3 sequence: CASSGRDRGHHYGYTF. DNA of the CDR3: TGTGCCAGCAGTGGCCGGGACAGGGGGCATCACTATGGCTACACCTTC. V and J are TRBV28 and TRBJ1-2; 12 nucleotides align to TRBD1. The CDR3 is 16 amino acids. The germline CDR1 and CDR2 sequences are MDHEN and SYDVKM. The trim removed 5 bases at V and 3 bases at J, leaving 7 bases unmatched.

The chain joins TRBV7-2 to TRBJ2-3; a weak D match, TRBD2 (5 bases). CDR3 size: 15 residues. Germline values: CDR1 SGHTA, CDR2 FQGNSA. Between the trimmed V and J ends, which lost 8 bases and 0 bases, there was a span of 15 bases. This chain's CDR3 is CASRPEGHSTDTQYF. The CDR3 DNA reads as TGTGCCAGCCGGCCTGAGGGTCATAGCACAGATACGCAGTATTTT.

This chain connects TRBV6-5 to TRBJ1-6; 8 bases fit TRBD1. Germline lookup yields CDR1 MNHEY and CDR2 SVGAGI. The CDR3 length is 17 residues. V shed 6 bases, J shed 3 bases, and the junction held 10 bases outside the gene matches. Here the CDR3 DNA reads TGTGCCAGCAGGGCCTACAGGGGGAGGAACTATAATTCACCCCTCCACTTT. This translates into CASRAYRGRNYNSPLHF.

This rearrangement joins TRBV7-2 to TRBJ1-5; no firm D call. Deletions cut 1 base from V and 1 base from J, with 8 bases between. CDR3 length: 15 amino acids. Germline-derived CDR1 and CDR2 are SGHTA and FQGNSA. As DNA, the CDR3 is TGTGCCAGCAGCTTAGGCAAAGGGAGCAATCAGCCCCAGCATTTT. Translated, it gives CASSLGKGSNQPQHF.

This clonotype has ten or more counts. The chain uses TRBV11-2 and TRBJ2-2; the D gene could be TRBD1 or TRBD2 (5 bases each). Trimming took 1 base from V and 5 from J, leaving 17 bases between them. Germline V gene lookup returns CDR1 SGHAT and CDR2 FQNNGV. The CDR3 runs to 17 residues. The CDR3 DNA reads as TGTGCCAGCAGCTTAGGGCCGGGGCAGGGCTGGACCGGGGAGCTGTTTTTT. Its protein product is CASSLGPGQGWTGELFF.

In its sample, this clonotype was seen a few times. This chain links TRBV7-8 with TRBJ1-3; D unclear. The CDR3 spans 16 residues. Between the trimmed V and J ends, which lost 5 bases and 0 bases, there was a span of 14 bases. Germline V CDR1 and CDR2: SGHVS, FQNEAQ. This chain's CDR3 is CASSPQGHSSGNTIYF. The CDR3 DNA sequence: TGTGCCAGCAGCCCCCAAGGCCACTCCTCTGGAAACACCATATATTTT.

This clonotype was observed a handful of times. CDR3 region: CASRDRRTGELFF. As DNA, the CDR3 is TGTGCCAGCAGGGACCGAAGGACCGGGGAGCTGTTTTTT. V is TRBV12-3 or TRBV12-4 and J is TRBJ2-2; D is undetermined. Trimming shortened V by 6 bases and J by 5 bases, and 10 bases separated the two germline ends. This CDR3 is 13 amino acids long.